This T cell receptor beta chain came from a study of CD8+ T cells in alopecia areata. The overall study: The authors scored treated patients' severity by affected scalp percentage.

The treatment here: oral pan-JAK inhibitor, 5-10 mg twice daily. With 4 bases removed from V and 0 bases from J, the gap between germline ends came to 8 bases. CDR3 length: 13 amino acids. Germline-derived CDR1 and CDR2 are SGHNT and YYREEE (reference sequence). Sequencing used cDNA as its template, made by extracting RNA and reverse transcribing it. Sequencing was performed with immunoSEQ multiplex PCR; in TCRdb, only in-frame clones are kept and a portion is missing. The sample shows 210,000 or so clones, roughly 66% of them seen only once. The TCR comes from a human donor with alopecia areata. The chain has TRBV5-4 and TRBJ2-7; D is undetermined. The source material was CD4+ T cells sorted from blood, sampled around week 46, from a patient treated with tofacitinib. Written as DNA, the CDR3 is TGTGCCAGCAGCCCTAGGGACTCCTACGAGCAGTACTTC. This sequence encodes CASSPRDSYEQYF. Full variable domain (missing parts from reference TRBV5-4 and TRBJ2-7): ETGVTQSPTHLIKTRGQQVTLRCSSQSGHNTVSWYQQALGQGPQFIFQYYREEENGRGNFPPRFSGLQFPNYSSELNVNALELDDSALYLCASSPRDSYEQYFGPGTRLTVT.